These T cell receptor beta chains were read from a single sample in a study of T-cell reconstitution after alpha-beta-depleted transplantation in children. TCRdb independently ran MiXCR on the PCR reads; one entry per CDR3 protein. The sample shows fewer than 400,000 distinct CDR3 sequences, approximately 23% of them seen only once. The specimen was PBMCs, mostly from graft donor cells, collected 180 days after TCRalphabeta/CD19-depleted stem cell transplant. The receptors stem from a male patient aged 10-17 years who had a stem cell transplant for acute lymphoblastic leukemia, so the T cells may come from the graft donor. Both conserved end residues are part of each CDR3. D genes are given only for firm matches.

>-|TRBV3-1
CASSQTESTDTQYF
>-|TRBV27
CARDELRDTGRSMNTEAFF
>-|TRBV3-1
CASSHRVAGNFAEAFF
>-|TRBV29-1
CSVETGDSNQPQHF
>-|TRBV11-1
CASSLPRGLQNYGTDTQYF
>TRBD2|TRBV4-2
CASSRLGLAISYEQYF
>-|TRBV19
CASSIIGGGYTF
>TRBD1|TRBV6-5
CASSWDRGGYEQYF
>-|TRBV7-8
CASSYGGPGNQPQHF
>-|TRBV4-1
CASRHKIVQDRANEQFF
>TRBD1|TRBV5-5
CASNTFGDSGYTF
>TRBD1|TRBV20-1
CSAPRDRAFYGYTF
>-|TRBV10-2
CASSERDGSNQPQHF
>TRBD2|TRBV11-2
CASSLGLAHEQFF
>TRBD1|TRBV6-5
CASSYFDLLGQGYEQYF
>-|TRBV2
CASSVWDGNTGELFF
>-|TRBV2
CASISAGVYNEQFF